These 12 T cell receptor beta chains came from one sample sequenced in a study of T cell responses to AZD1222 COVID-19 vaccine. Clones were sequenced by immunoSEQ multiplex PCR, and TCRdb holds only the in-frame ones, with some missing. The table has 130,000 or so clones, 92% seen once. The material sequenced was peripheral blood, taken on day 0 of AZD1222 vaccination. The receptors were gathered from an adult in good health.

V and J are TRBV18 and TRBJ2-1; possibly TRBD1 for D (5 bases). V was cut by 3 bases and J by 6 bases, with 15 bases left in between. The CDR3 runs 15 residues. The germline gives CDR1 KGHSH, CDR2 LQKENI. CDR3 sequence (DNA): TGTGCCAGCTCACCGTTGCAGGGAAGATTCAATGAGCAGTTCTTC. Translating gives CASSPLQGRFNEQFF.

This clone came up once. The chain combines TRBV19 with TRBJ2-1, with 7 bases identical to TRBD2. Germline V gene sequence: CDR1 LNHDA, CDR2 SQIVND (reference sequence). This CDR3 has 14 residues. Losses at the gene ends were 0 bases for V and 5 bases for J; bases not matched to a gene: 1. CDR3 nucleotide sequence: TGTGCCAGTAGTATAGAGCGGGGGAACAATGAGCAGTTCTTC. Protein sequence: CASSIERGNNEQFF.

The chain has TRBV9 and TRBJ1-6; D call uncertain. The CDR3 runs 16 residues. The germline V and J ends were trimmed by 5 bases and 7 bases, with 19 bases remaining between them. Germline-derived CDR1 and CDR2 are SGDLS and YYNGEE. The CDR3 reads CASRETDRYSNSPLHF. CDR3 in DNA: TGTGCCAGCAGGGAAACGGACCGATACTCGAATTCACCCCTCCACTTT.

The chain employs TRBV7-9 and TRBJ1-1; tentatively, D is TRBD1 (6 bases). This CDR3 comprises 13 residues. In germline, CDR1 is SEHNR, CDR2 FQNEAQ (reference sequence). V was shortened by 5 bases and J by 1 base, with 8 bases between the two germline ends. Written as DNA, the CDR3 is TGTGCCAGCAGCCGAGGGGGGAACACTGAAGCTTTCTTT. Protein sequence: CASSRGGNTEAFF.

In nucleotides, the CDR3 is TGTGCCAGCAGCCCTGCGACAGGGGGCCCGTACGAGCAGTACTTC. Translated, it gives CASSPATGGPYEQYF. The chain carries TRBV13 and TRBJ2-7, with TRBD1 identical over 10 bases. Germline V lookup: CDR1 PRHDT, CDR2 FYEKMQ (reference sequence). The length of the CDR3 is 15 residues. V lost 5 bases and J lost 4; bases outside the gene matches: 8.

The gene calls are TRBV6-6 and TRBJ1-4; 7 nucleotides line up with TRBD1. Trimming cost V 10 bases and J 0 bases; bases outside gene matches: 5. Germline assignment: CDR1 MNHNY and CDR2 SVGAGI (reference sequence). The CDR3 is 14 residues long. The CDR3 spells CATLTGPTNEKLFF. The CDR3 DNA sequence: TGTGCCACCCTGACAGGGCCAACTAATGAAAAACTGTTTTTT.

This clone has just a few counts. The chain joins TRBV29-1 to TRBJ1-2, with D perhaps TRBD1 (6 bases). Trimming shortened V by 5 bases and J by 4 bases, and 23 bases separated the two germline ends. The CDR3 runs to 16 residues. The germline CDR1 and CDR2 sequences are SQVTM and ANQGSEA. The CDR3 bases are TGCAGCGTTCCTAAGGCGGACCAGGGGCAGACCTATGGCTACACCTTC. As protein: CSVPKADQGQTYGYTF. Full variable domain (missing parts from reference TRBV29-1 and TRBJ1-2): SAVISQKPSRDICQRGTSLTIQCQVDSQVTMMFWYRQQPGQSLTLIATANQGSEATYESGFVIDKFPISRPNLTFSTLTVSNMSPEDSSIYLCSVPKADQGQTYGYTFGSGTRLTVV.

The genes are TRBV5-1 and TRBJ2-2; D uncertain. From germline, CDR1 is SGHRS and CDR2 YFSETQ. This CDR3 contains 13 residues. Trimming cost V 0 bases and J 6 bases, with 6 bases left between them. CDR3 sequence: CASSLVDAGELFF. In DNA, the CDR3 is TGCGCCAGCAGCTTGGTCGACGCCGGGGAGCTGTTTTTT.

J is TRBJ2-3 and V is TRBV5-1; 7 positions match TRBD2. The CDR3 is 16 residues long. V lost 5 bases and J lost 1; bases outside the gene matches: 10. Germline lookup yields CDR1 SGHRS and CDR2 YFSETQ. CDR3 region: CASRVAGVSRTDTQYF. CDR3 DNA sequence: TGCGCCAGCAGGGTCGCGGGAGTCTCACGCACAGATACGCAGTATTTT.

The CDR3 DNA sequence: TGTGCCAGCAGTTACAGGGGAGCCAAAAACATTCAGTACTTC. It codes for CASSYRGAKNIQYF. The chain is built from TRBV5-8 and TRBJ2-4, with 7 bases aligning to TRBD1. The V and J ends lost 5 bases and 0 bases, in that order; junction bases with no gene match: 2. Germline V gives CDR1 SGHTS, CDR2 YDEGEE. The CDR3 spans 14 residues.

The chain employs TRBV3-1 (or the pseudogene TRBV3-2) and TRBJ1-2; 9 nucleotides agree with TRBD1. This CDR3 region has 15 residues. Germline values: CDR1 LGHDT, CDR2 YNNKEL (reference sequence). The V and J ends lost 8 bases and 2 bases, in that order; junction bases with no gene match: 9. DNA for the CDR3: TGTGCCAGCTTGGGAACAGGGGGCGGAAACTATGGCTACACCTTC. Protein sequence: CASLGTGGGNYGYTF.

The chain links TRBV11-1 to TRBJ1-1; D perhaps matches TRBD1 (6 bases). The V gene's germline CDR1 is SGHAT and CDR2 FQDESV (reference sequence). This CDR3 has 16 residues. The germline V and J ends were trimmed by 5 bases and 0 bases, with 16 bases remaining between them. DNA for the CDR3: TGTGCCAGCAGCATATTGACAGGCGTTATGAACACTGAAGCTTTCTTT. Translation: CASSILTGVMNTEAFF.